These T cell receptor beta chains were read from a single sample in a study of T-cell memory formation after mild COVID-19. TCRdb ran MiXCR on the 5' RACE reads and lists one entry per CDR3 protein. The profile shows under 300,000 distinct CDR3 sequences, 8% to 9.5% of them singletons. The sample was PBMCs or a T cell subset sorted from them (not recorded which). Receptor source: a man aged 18 to 30 who had mild COVID-19 (a few samples of this study predate the infection). Cell type and time point are not known. The CDR3 runs from the conserved cysteine through the conserved F or W.

CDR3 protein: CSAPVGNGAPLHF
CDR3 length: 13
J gene: TRBJ1-6
V gene: TRBV20-1

CDR3 protein: CASSHRLNTGELFF
CDR3 length: 14
J gene: TRBJ2-2
V gene: TRBV4-3

CDR3 protein: CASSLLAGGLGEQFF
CDR3 length: 15
J gene: TRBJ2-1
V gene: TRBV6-2/TRBV6-3

CDR3 protein: CASSPGQQGFYGYTF
CDR3 length: 15
J gene: TRBJ1-2
V gene: TRBV18

CDR3 protein: CASTSPGTKTSTDTQYF
CDR3 length: 17
J gene: TRBJ2-3
V gene: TRBV27

CDR3 protein: CASSFGTGYSTFF
CDR3 length: 13
J gene: TRBJ1-1
V gene: TRBV27

CDR3 protein: CAISGAAGSGANVLTF
CDR3 length: 16
J gene: TRBJ2-6
V gene: TRBV10-3

CDR3 protein: CASRLTRDSEAFF
CDR3 length: 13
J gene: TRBJ1-1
V gene: TRBV5-1

CDR3 protein: CASSLSTGGFNEQFF
CDR3 length: 15
J gene: TRBJ2-1
V gene: TRBV7-9

CDR3 protein: CATSSRAGAQETQYF
CDR3 length: 15
J gene: TRBJ2-5
V gene: TRBV15

CDR3 protein: CASTREGTVSYGYTF
CDR3 length: 15
J gene: TRBJ1-2
V gene: TRBV5-5

CDR3 protein: CASSSARVWETQYF
CDR3 length: 14
J gene: TRBJ2-5
V gene: TRBV7-2

CDR3 protein: CASSAGTSAYEQYF
CDR3 length: 14
J gene: TRBJ2-7
V gene: TRBV27

CDR3 protein: CASSYPARLNQPQHF
CDR3 length: 15
J gene: TRBJ1-5
V gene: TRBV2

CDR3 protein: CASSPQPGRVGYTF
CDR3 length: 14
J gene: TRBJ1-2
V gene: TRBV7-9

CDR3 protein: CASSPPGTGPTEAFF
CDR3 length: 15
J gene: TRBJ1-1
V gene: TRBV18

CDR3 protein: CASSIGTAPQETQYF
CDR3 length: 15
J gene: TRBJ2-5
V gene: TRBV7-3

CDR3 protein: CASSLLPGIGGYTF
CDR3 length: 14
J gene: TRBJ1-2
V gene: TRBV28

CDR3 protein: CASSLDGYYEQYF
CDR3 length: 13
J gene: TRBJ2-7
V gene: TRBV7-3

CDR3 protein: CSARTGTSYEQYF
CDR3 length: 13
J gene: TRBJ2-7
V gene: TRBV20-1

CDR3 protein: CASRKGGSNSPLHF
CDR3 length: 14
J gene: TRBJ1-6
V gene: TRBV6-5

CDR3 protein: CASSKGKGPRDRYQETQYF
CDR3 length: 19
J gene: TRBJ2-5
V gene: TRBV21-1

CDR3 protein: CASSLVDTSSYEQYF
CDR3 length: 15
J gene: TRBJ2-7
V gene: TRBV7-8

CDR3 protein: CASSLASGPERANVLTF
CDR3 length: 17
J gene: TRBJ2-6
V gene: TRBV5-5

CDR3 protein: CATSRDSQETQYF
CDR3 length: 13
J gene: TRBJ2-5
V gene: TRBV15

CDR3 protein: CASIRGREAFF
CDR3 length: 11
J gene: TRBJ1-1
V gene: TRBV6-1

CDR3 protein: CASSLRGQGNSPLHF
CDR3 length: 15
J gene: TRBJ1-6
V gene: TRBV7-6

CDR3 protein: CASSRSGSTDTQYF
CDR3 length: 14
J gene: TRBJ2-3
V gene: TRBV3-1

CDR3 protein: CSATRGGEQYF
CDR3 length: 11
J gene: TRBJ2-7
V gene: TRBV20-1

CDR3 protein: CSARDQDPTDTQYF
CDR3 length: 14
J gene: TRBJ2-3
V gene: TRBV20-1

CDR3 protein: CASRGKGAWSGANVLTF
CDR3 length: 17
J gene: TRBJ2-6
V gene: TRBV6-6

CDR3 protein: CSARAPRENSPLHF
CDR3 length: 14
J gene: TRBJ1-6
V gene: TRBV20-1

CDR3 protein: CASSLGQGAPGYTF
CDR3 length: 14
J gene: TRBJ1-2
V gene: TRBV6-6

CDR3 protein: CASSLMDEQFF
CDR3 length: 11
J gene: TRBJ2-1
V gene: TRBV7-2

CDR3 protein: CASSEVLAGAIQETQYF
CDR3 length: 17
J gene: TRBJ2-5
V gene: TRBV7-8

CDR3 protein: CASSLDYNQPQHF
CDR3 length: 13
J gene: TRBJ1-5
V gene: TRBV7-2

CDR3 protein: CASSLVPFGGTQYF
CDR3 length: 14
J gene: TRBJ2-5
V gene: TRBV5-1

CDR3 protein: CSARGGGHYGYTF
CDR3 length: 13
J gene: TRBJ1-2
V gene: TRBV20-1

CDR3 protein: CASSIGTGVLNEQFF
CDR3 length: 15
J gene: TRBJ2-1
V gene: TRBV7-2

CDR3 protein: CASSQGQGANTGELFF
CDR3 length: 16
J gene: TRBJ2-2
V gene: TRBV4-3

CDR3 protein: CASNYYNEQFF
CDR3 length: 11
J gene: TRBJ2-1
V gene: TRBV7-2

CDR3 protein: CASSSGLAKNIQYF
CDR3 length: 14
J gene: TRBJ2-4
V gene: TRBV7-2